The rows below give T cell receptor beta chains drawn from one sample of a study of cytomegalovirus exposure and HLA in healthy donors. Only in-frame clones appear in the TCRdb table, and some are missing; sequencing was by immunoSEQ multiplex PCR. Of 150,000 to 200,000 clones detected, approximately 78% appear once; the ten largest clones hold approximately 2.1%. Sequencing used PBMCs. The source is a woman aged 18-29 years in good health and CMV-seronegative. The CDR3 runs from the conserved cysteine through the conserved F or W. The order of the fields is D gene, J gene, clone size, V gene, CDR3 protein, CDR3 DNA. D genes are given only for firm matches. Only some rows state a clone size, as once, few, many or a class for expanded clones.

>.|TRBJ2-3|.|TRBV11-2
CASSLDPGLDTQYF
TGTGCCAGCAGCTTAGATCCGGGGTTAGATACGCAGTATTTT
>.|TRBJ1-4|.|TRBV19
CASTPWGATNEKLFF
TGTGCCAGTACCCCGTGGGGGGCAACTAATGAAAAACTGTTTTTT
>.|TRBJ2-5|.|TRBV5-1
CASSLASQGQETQYF
TGCGCCAGCAGCTTGGCTTCCCAGGGCCAAGAGACCCAGTACTTC
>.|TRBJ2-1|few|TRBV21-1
CASSSKHDEAGVSYNEQFF
TGTGCCAGCAGCTCAAAGCACGATGAGGCGGGAGTGTCCTACAATGAGCAGTTCTTC
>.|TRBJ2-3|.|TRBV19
CASSSGYRADTQYF
TGTGCCAGTAGCTCGGGGTATCGTGCAGATACGCAGTATTTT
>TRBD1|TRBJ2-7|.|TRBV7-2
CASSLHRTGDYEQYF
TGTGCCAGCAGCTTACATAGGACAGGGGATTACGAGCAGTACTTC
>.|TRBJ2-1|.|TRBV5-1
CASSIDGIYNEQFF
TGCGCCAGCAGCATCGATGGCATCTACAATGAGCAGTTCTTC
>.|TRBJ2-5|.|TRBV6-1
CASLRQYEETQYF
TGTGCCAGCCTTAGACAGTATGAAGAGACCCAGTACTTC
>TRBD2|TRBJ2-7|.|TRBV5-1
CASSLNPGGAYEQYF
TGCGCCAGCAGCTTGAATCCCGGGGGGGCTTACGAGCAGTACTTC
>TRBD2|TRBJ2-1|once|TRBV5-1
CASSWTSGAYNEQFF
TGCGCCAGCAGCTGGACTAGCGGGGCATACAATGAGCAGTTCTTC
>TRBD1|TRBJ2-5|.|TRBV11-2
CASSPGGSKTQYF
TGTGCCAGCAGTCCAGGGGGTAGCAAGACCCAGTACTTC
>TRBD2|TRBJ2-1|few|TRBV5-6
CASSTSLAVSYNEQFF
TGTGCCAGCAGCACCTCACTAGCGGTATCCTACAATGAGCAGTTCTTC
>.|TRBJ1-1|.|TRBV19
CASSIDQRGSAFF
TGTGCCAGTAGTATAGATCAGCGGGGTTCAGCTTTCTTT
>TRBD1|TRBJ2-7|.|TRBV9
CASSPGQGASYEQYF
TGTGCCAGCAGCCCGGGACAGGGGGCTTCCTACGAGCAGTACTTC
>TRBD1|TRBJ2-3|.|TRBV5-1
CASSMGQGTDTQYF
TGCGCCAGCAGCATGGGACAGGGGACAGATACGCAGTATTTT
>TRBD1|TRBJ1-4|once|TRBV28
CASSRPDRGPNEKLFF
TGTGCCAGCAGTAGACCGGACAGGGGACCTAATGAAAAACTGTTTTTT
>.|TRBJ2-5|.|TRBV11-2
CASSPYPGGIGWAETQYF
TGTGCCAGCAGCCCCTACCCCGGGGGAATCGGGTGGGCAGAGACCCAGTACTTC
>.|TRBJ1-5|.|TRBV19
CASTGGGASYSNQPQHF
TGTGCCAGTACCGGGGGGGGTGCCAGTTATAGCAATCAGCCCCAGCATTTT
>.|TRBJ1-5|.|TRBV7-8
CASSPQTNSNQPQHF
TGTGCCAGCAGCCCGCAAACTAATAGCAATCAGCCCCAGCATTTT
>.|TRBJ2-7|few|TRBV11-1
CASSRRGQTTYEQYF
TGTGCCAGCAGCAGACGAGGACAGACCACCTACGAGCAGTACTTC
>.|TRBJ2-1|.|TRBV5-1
CASGTISGEAAGEQFF
TGCGCCAGCGGTACCATTTCGGGGGAGGCCGCCGGGGAGCAGTTCTTC
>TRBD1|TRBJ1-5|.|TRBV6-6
CASNPTGALIQPQHF
TGTGCCAGCAACCCAACAGGGGCCCTCATTCAGCCCCAGCATTTT
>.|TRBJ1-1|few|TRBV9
CASSAVTTENTEAFF
TGTGCCAGCAGCGCCGTGACGACAGAGAACACTGAAGCTTTCTTT
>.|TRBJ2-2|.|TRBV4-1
CASSPDYTGELFF
TGCGCCAGCAGCCCGGACTACACCGGGGAGCTGTTTTTT
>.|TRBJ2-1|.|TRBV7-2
CASSLGGDEQFF
TGTGCCAGCAGCTTAGGAGGAGATGAGCAGTTCTTC
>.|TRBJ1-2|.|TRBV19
CASRSLASNYGYTF
TGTGCCAGTAGAAGTCTGGCCTCTAACTATGGCTACACCTTC
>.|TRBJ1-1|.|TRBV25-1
CATLQDTEAFF
TGTGCCACACTACAGGACACTGAAGCTTTCTTT
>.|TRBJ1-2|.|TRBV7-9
CASSLAGVSGYTF
TGTGCCAGCAGCTTAGCTGGTGTTAGCGGCTACACCTTC
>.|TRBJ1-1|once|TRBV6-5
CASSPGGGVTEAFF
TGTGCCAGCAGTCCCGGGGGGGGCGTGACTGAAGCTTTCTTT
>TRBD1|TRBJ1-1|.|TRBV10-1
CASRAGGAGTEAFF
TGCGCCAGCAGGGCAGGGGGCGCGGGGACTGAAGCTTTCTTT
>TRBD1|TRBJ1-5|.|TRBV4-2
CASSPDRGRQPQHF
TGTGCCAGCAGCCCAGACAGGGGGCGTCAGCCCCAGCATTTT
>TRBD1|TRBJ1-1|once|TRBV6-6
CASSLTGATEAFF
TGTGCCAGCAGTCTCACAGGGGCCACTGAAGCTTTCTTT
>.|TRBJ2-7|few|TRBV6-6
CASSLPPGREQYF
TGTGCCAGCAGCCTCCCGCCAGGGCGCGAGCAGTACTTC
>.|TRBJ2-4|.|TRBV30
CAWSEQGDIQYF
TGTGCCTGGAGTGAACAAGGGGACATTCAGTACTTC
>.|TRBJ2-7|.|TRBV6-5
CASSYVVSSYEQYF
TGTGCCAGCAGTTATGTGGTGAGCTCCTACGAGCAGTACTTC
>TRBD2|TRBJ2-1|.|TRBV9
CASSVGLAGWYNEQFF
TGTGCCAGCAGCGTAGGACTAGCGGGATGGTACAATGAGCAGTTCTTC
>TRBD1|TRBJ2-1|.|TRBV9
CASSVGDRGYNEQFF
TGTGCCAGCAGCGTAGGAGACAGGGGCTACAATGAGCAGTTCTTC
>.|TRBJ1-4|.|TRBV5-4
CASSRGTTNEKLFF
TGTGCCAGCAGCAGGGGGACAACTAATGAAAAACTGTTTTTT
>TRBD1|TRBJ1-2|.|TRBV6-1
CASARQGGKYGYTF
TGTGCCAGTGCTAGACAGGGAGGAAAGTATGGCTACACCTTC
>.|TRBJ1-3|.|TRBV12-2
CASRVTREQASGNTIYF
TGTGCAAGTCGCGTTACCCGGGAGCAAGCCTCTGGAAACACCATATATTTT
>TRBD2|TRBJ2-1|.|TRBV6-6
CASSSGTSGGRQFF
TGTGCCAGCAGTTCCGGGACTAGCGGGGGTCGGCAGTTCTTC
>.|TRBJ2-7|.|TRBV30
CAARLESPEQYF
TGTGCCGCCCGACTAGAATCCCCCGAGCAGTACTTC
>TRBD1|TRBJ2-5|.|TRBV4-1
CASSQVTGSWETQYF
TGCGCCAGCAGCCAAGTGACAGGGAGCTGGGAGACCCAGTACTTC
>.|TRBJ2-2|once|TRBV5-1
CASSLSYAGELFF
TGCGCCAGCAGCTTGTCCTATGCCGGGGAGCTGTTTTTT
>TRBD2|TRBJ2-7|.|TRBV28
CATHYSGSGEQYF
TGTGCCACCCATTATAGCGGGAGCGGCGAGCAGTACTTC
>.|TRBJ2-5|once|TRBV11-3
CASSLGGDGYETQYF
TGTGCCAGCAGCTTAGGGGGGGACGGTTACGAGACCCAGTACTTC
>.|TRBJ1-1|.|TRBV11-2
CASSRMTGNTEAFF
TGTGCCAGCAGCCGAATGACAGGGAACACTGAAGCTTTCTTT
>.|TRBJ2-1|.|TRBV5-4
CASSLGGRSSYNEQFF
TGTGCCAGCAGCTTGGGGGGCAGGTCCTCCTACAATGAGCAGTTCTTC
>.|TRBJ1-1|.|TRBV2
CASSEQGDSEAFF
TGTGCCAGCAGTGAGCAAGGAGACTCCGAAGCTTTCTTT
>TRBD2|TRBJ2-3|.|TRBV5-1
CASSKLLAGGSTDTQYF
TGCGCCAGCAGCAAGCTCTTAGCGGGGGGGAGCACAGATACGCAGTATTTT
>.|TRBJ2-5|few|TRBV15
CATSRDRGETQYF
TGTGCCACCAGTAGGGATCGGGGGGAGACCCAGTACTTC
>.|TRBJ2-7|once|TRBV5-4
CASSSQGNVYEQYF
TGTGCCAGCAGCTCCCAGGGAAACGTCTACGAGCAGTACTTC
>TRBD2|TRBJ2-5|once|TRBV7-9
CSSSLGLAGGNYQETQYF
TGTTCCAGCAGCTTAGGACTAGCGGGGGGCAATTACCAAGAGACCCAGTACTTC
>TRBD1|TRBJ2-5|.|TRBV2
CASSGGQGAKETQYF
TGTGCCAGCAGCGGGGGACAGGGGGCAAAAGAGACCCAGTACTTC
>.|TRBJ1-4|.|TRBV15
CATSRDLTATNEKLFF
TGTGCCACCAGCAGAGATCTGACAGCAACTAATGAAAAACTGTTTTTT
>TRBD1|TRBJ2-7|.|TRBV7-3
CASSLTTGVLGEQYF
TGTGCCAGCAGCCTAACGACAGGGGTCCTAGGTGAGCAGTACTTC
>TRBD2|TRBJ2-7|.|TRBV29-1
CSVAWTSAEQYF
TGCAGCGTTGCATGGACTAGCGCCGAGCAGTACTTC
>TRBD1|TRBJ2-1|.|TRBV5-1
CASSPDRGNEQFF
TGCGCCAGCAGCCCCGACAGGGGCAATGAGCAGTTCTTC
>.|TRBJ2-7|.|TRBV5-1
CASSPSGVYEQYF
TGCGCCAGCAGCCCCTCGGGAGTCTACGAGCAGTACTTC
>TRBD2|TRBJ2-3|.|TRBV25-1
CASSGGLAGRTDTQYF
TGTGCCAGCAGTGGGGGACTAGCGGGGCGCACAGATACGCAGTATTTT